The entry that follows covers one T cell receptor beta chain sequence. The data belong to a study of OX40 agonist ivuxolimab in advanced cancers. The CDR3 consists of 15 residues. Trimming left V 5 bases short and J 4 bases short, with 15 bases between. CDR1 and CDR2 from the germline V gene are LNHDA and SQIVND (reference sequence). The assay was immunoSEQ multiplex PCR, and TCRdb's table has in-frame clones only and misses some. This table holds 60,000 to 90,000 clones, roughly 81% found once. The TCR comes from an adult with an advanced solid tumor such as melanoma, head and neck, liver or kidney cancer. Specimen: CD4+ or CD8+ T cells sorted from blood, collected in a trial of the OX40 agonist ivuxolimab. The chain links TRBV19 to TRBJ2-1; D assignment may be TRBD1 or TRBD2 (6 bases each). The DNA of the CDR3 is TGTGCCAGTAGTTCGGTAGGGGGGCTTTACAATGAGCAGTTCTTC. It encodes CASSSVGGLYNEQFF.